These 25 T cell receptor beta chains originate from one sample sequenced in a study of T cell responses to AZD1222 COVID-19 vaccine. The table came from immunoSEQ multiplex PCR; TCRdb's copy has only in-frame clones and leaves some out. Of 95,000 to 110,000 clones in the sample, 90% to 95% were seen once. The specimen comprised peripheral blood, sampled 28 days after the second AZD1222 dose. Receptors originate from an adult who received the AZD1222 COVID-19 vaccine.

This clone was observed a handful of times. This chain joins TRBV30 and TRBJ1-1; TRBD1 might be the D (5 bases). This CDR3 has 15 amino acids. Germline lookup yields CDR1 GTSNPN and CDR2 SVGIG (reference sequence). V gave up 0 bases and J gave up 6 bases, with 17 bases separating them. The CDR3 DNA sequence: TGTGCCTGGAGTGTAGACGGGGGGGTAAGGGCTGAAGCTTTCTTT. Translated, it gives CAWSVDGGVRAEAFF.

The chain links TRBV5-4 to TRBJ2-1; 13 bases fit TRBD2. Trimming at V came to 2 bases and at J to 3 bases, leaving 8 bases not matched to a gene. Germline CDR1 SGHNT, CDR2 YYREEE (reference sequence). This CDR3 spans 18 amino acids. The CDR3 DNA is TGTGCCAGCAGCTTACTAGCGGGAGGGCAACGCCTCTACAATGAGCAGTTCTTC. It codes for CASSLLAGGQRLYNEQFF.

This chain connects TRBV5-1 to TRBJ2-2, with a weak D call TRBD1 (6 bases). This CDR3 is built from 15 residues. V shed 4 bases and J shed 11 bases, with 21 bases lying between them. The germline V gene has CDR1 SGHRS and CDR2 YFSETQ. CDR3 nucleotides: TGCGCCAGCAGCCCCGGACAGCTAGTTGAAGTAGAGCTGTTTTTT. This encodes CASSPGQLVEVELFF.

CDR3 nucleotide sequence: TGTGCCAGCAGCGTAAGGACTAGCGGGAGTGATAATGAGCAGTTCTTC. This sequence encodes CASSVRTSGSDNEQFF. The genes are TRBV5-5 and TRBJ2-1; 13 nucleotides align to TRBD2. With 4 bases clipped from V and 7 bases from J, the junction kept 8 bases outside the gene matches. Per the germline V gene, CDR1 is SGHKS and CDR2 is YYEKEE (reference sequence). The CDR3 consists of 16 residues.

The chain uses TRBV11-2 and TRBJ2-5; 8 bases fit TRBD1. The CDR3 spans 13 residues. Germline V lookup: CDR1 SGHAT, CDR2 FQNNGV. Trimming cost V 5 bases and J 4 bases; bases outside gene matches: 3. CDR3 sequence (DNA): TGTGCCAGCAGCAGAGACAGGGGAGAGACCCAGTACTTC. It translates to CASSRDRGETQYF.

The chain employs TRBV9 and TRBJ1-1; D perhaps matches TRBD1 (5 bases). This CDR3 has 14 residues. V was clipped by 3 bases and J by 0 bases, with 9 bases between them. Per the germline V gene, CDR1 is SGDLS and CDR2 is YYNGEE. The CDR3 loop is CASSGGPLNTEAFF. In DNA, the CDR3 is TGTGCCAGCAGCGGGGGACCCTTGAACACTGAAGCTTTCTTT.

The chain links TRBV10-3 to TRBJ1-5; D call uncertain. This CDR3 is built from 15 residues. V lost 2 bases to trimming and J lost 0 bases, with 8 bases between them. Per germline, CDR1 ENHRY and CDR2 SYGVKD. The chain's CDR3 is CAISEPPFSNQPQHF. CDR3 DNA: TGTGCCATCAGTGAGCCACCCTTTAGCAATCAGCCCCAGCATTTT.

The rearrangement uses TRBV19 and TRBJ2-3; D is uncertain. CDR3 length: 12 residues. Per the germline V gene, CDR1 is LNHDA and CDR2 is SQIVND (reference sequence). V was cut by 4 bases and J by 3 bases, with 5 bases left in between. CDR3: CASSTQTDTQYF. CDR3 DNA: TGTGCCAGTAGTACCCAAACAGATACGCAGTATTTT.

The chain combines TRBV19 with TRBJ2-7; 11 nucleotides line up with TRBD1. Germline V gives CDR1 LNHDA, CDR2 SQIVND (reference sequence). This CDR3 contains 15 residues. J was trimmed by 4 bases and V by 4 bases; bases with no gene match: 6. Here the CDR3 DNA reads TGTGCCAGTAGTACCGGACAGGGGGCGTTATACGAGCAGTACTTC. As protein: CASSTGQGALYEQYF. The whole variable domain, filled in from reference TRBV19 and TRBJ2-7, reads DGGITQSPKYLFRKEGQNVTLSCEQNLNHDAMYWYRQDPGQGLRLIYYSQIVNDFQKGDIAEGYSVSREKKESFPLTVTSAQKNPTAFYLCASSTGQGALYEQYFGPGTRLTVT.

This sequence joins TRBV9 and TRBJ1-1, with 7 bases fitting TRBD1. Germline CDR1 SGDLS, CDR2 YYNGEE. J lost 0 bases, V lost 3 bases, and 11 bases had no gene match. The CDR3 runs 17 residues. Written as DNA, the CDR3 is TGTGCCAGCAGCGCCATACAGGGGCCCCCAATGAACACTGAAGCTTTCTTT. It translates to CASSAIQGPPMNTEAFF. Full variable domain (missing parts from reference TRBV9 and TRBJ1-1): DSGVTQTPKHLITATGQRVTLRCSPRSGDLSVYWYQQSLDQGLQFLIQYYNGEERAKGNILERFSAQQFPDLHSELNLSSLELGDSALYFCASSAIQGPPMNTEAFFGQGTRLTVV.

V usage is TRBV4-1 and J usage is TRBJ2-3; D is possibly TRBD1 or TRBD2 (5 bases each). The CDR3 covers 15 residues. Trimming pared 4 bases from V and 6 bases from J, leaving 17 bases between. CDR1 is MGHRA, CDR2 YSYEKL, per germline. Written as DNA, the CDR3 is TGCGCCAGCAGCCCCTTGACCGGGGCGGAGGATACGCAGTATTTT. Amino acids: CASSPLTGAEDTQYF.

The chain carries TRBV27 and TRBJ2-7; possible D gene TRBD2, 6 bases. Germline V gene sequence: CDR1 MNHEY, CDR2 SMNVEV (reference sequence). CDR3 size: 16 residues. Trimming stripped 2 bases from V and 0 bases from J, with 14 bases between. The CDR3 sequence is CASSLTSGGSSYEQYF. Written as DNA, the CDR3 is TGTGCCAGCAGTTTAACCTCCGGGGGAAGCTCCTACGAGCAGTACTTC.

V and J are TRBV19 and TRBJ2-1, with 8 bases identical to TRBD1. Germline CDR1 reads LNHDA; CDR2 reads SQIVND (reference sequence). V was clipped by 7 bases and J by 4 bases; unmatched bases: 9. The CDR3 has 15 amino acids. CDR3 coding DNA: TGTGCCAGTAACTCCCCCGGGACAGGATACAATGAGCAGTTCTTC. It is translated as CASNSPGTGYNEQFF.

To note about this clone: Relative to the germline gene, one junction end is altered; a read error may explain this. The chain employs TRBV9 and TRBJ1-2; 9 bases align to TRBD1. The CDR3 consists of 13 residues. CDR1 and CDR2 from the germline V gene are SGDLS and YYNGEE. The CDR3 region is CASSEPLDRGFSF. The CDR3, as DNA: TGTGCCAGCAGCGAACCTTTGGACAGGGGATTCTCCTTC.

The genes are TRBV9 and TRBJ1-4, with D perhaps matching TRBD1 (6 bases). This CDR3 has 15 amino acids. The germline V gene encodes CDR1 SGDLS and CDR2 YYNGEE. Trimming cost V 0 bases and J 5 bases, with 11 bases left between them. The CDR3 DNA follows: TGTGCCAGCAGCGTAGAGGACAGATTGAATGAAAAACTGTTTTTT. This gives the protein CASSVEDRLNEKLFF.

The rearrangement links TRBV7-9 to TRBJ2-7; 7 nucleotides align to TRBD1. Germline-derived CDR1 and CDR2 are SEHNR and FQNEAQ (reference sequence). This CDR3 has 12 amino acids. J was trimmed by 4 bases and V by 4 bases; bases with no gene match: 1. The DNA for the CDR3 is TGTGCCAGCAGCTCGACAGGGTACGAGCAGTACTTC. This translates into CASSSTGYEQYF.

The CDR3 nucleotides read TGTGCCAGCAGCGTAGAAATCAGCCCTGGAAACACCATATATTTT. Its translation: CASSVEISPGNTIYF. The chain is built from TRBV9 and TRBJ1-3; D gene uncertain. CDR1 and CDR2 from the germline V gene are SGDLS and YYNGEE. The CDR3 runs to 15 residues. V dropped 0 bases and J dropped 2 bases, with 9 bases sitting between them.

This sequence joins TRBV7-8 and TRBJ2-7; 7 nucleotides align to TRBD2. The CDR3 loop spans 15 amino acids. Trimming at V came to 5 bases and at J to 3 bases, leaving 10 bases not matched to a gene. Germline V gives CDR1 SGHVS, CDR2 FQNEAQ. CDR3 nucleotide sequence: TGTGCCAGCAGCCCGCTGGGGGGAGGGGACTACGAGCAGTACTTC. Protein sequence: CASSPLGGGDYEQYF.

The chain combines TRBV6-5 with TRBJ1-2; TRBD1 might be the D (5 bases). The CDR3 consists of 11 residues. The ends were cut back, 7 bases at V and 12 bases at J, with 15 bases in the middle. Germline values: CDR1 MNHEY, CDR2 SVGAGI. For the CDR3, the DNA is TGTGCCAGCAACCAGGGACCGCTTCACACCTTC. Translating gives CASNQGPLHTF.

The CDR3 region is CASSLGQGSEAFF. The CDR3 DNA is TGTGCCAGCAGTTTGGGACAGGGGAGTGAAGCTTTCTTT. The V gene is TRBV12-3 or TRBV12-4, the J gene TRBJ1-1; 10 bases match TRBD1. The CDR3 is 13 amino acids. V shed 3 bases and J 7 bases; nucleotides not matched to a gene: 2.

V gene TRBV27 combines with J gene TRBJ2-2, with 7 bases that match TRBD1. V lost 3 bases, J lost 3 bases, and 10 bases stayed unmatched. This CDR3 is 17 amino acids long. CDR1 is MNHEY and CDR2 is SMNVEV in the germline V gene (reference sequence). CDR3 nucleotide sequence: TGTGCCAGCAGTTTTGGTTCCGGGACAGTCGACACCGGGGAGCTGTTTTTT. Protein: CASSFGSGTVDTGELFF.

This chain links TRBV11-2 with TRBJ2-7; D is ambiguous. Germline CDR1 is SGHAT and CDR2 is FQNNGV. The CDR3 consists of 14 residues. V was cut by 1 base and J by 5 bases, with 12 bases left in between. The CDR3: CASSLGTTAHEQYF. The CDR3 nucleotides are TGTGCCAGCAGCTTAGGAACCACAGCCCACGAGCAGTACTTC.

The V and J genes are TRBV7-2 and TRBJ2-5, with TRBD2 as a possible D gene (6 bases). The CDR3 spans 14 residues. V was shortened by 0 bases and J by 4 bases, with 9 bases between the two germline ends. The V gene's germline CDR1 is SGHTA and CDR2 FQGNSA. In DNA, the CDR3 is TGTGCCAGCAGCTTAGCAGGGCGGGGAGAGACCCAGTACTTC. Translated: CASSLAGRGETQYF.

The J gene is TRBJ2-3, the V gene TRBV6-2 or TRBV6-3; unclear D gene. Trimming removed 0 bases from V and 2 bases from J, with 9 bases in between. This CDR3 spans 15 amino acids. Germline CDR1 and CDR2: MNHEY and SVGEGT. This chain's CDR3 is CASSYSAGITDTQYF. DNA of the CDR3: TGTGCCAGCAGTTACTCGGCCGGAATCACAGATACGCAGTATTTT.

This clone was counted once. The CDR3 DNA is TGTGCCAGCAGCCCTCCCGGGGTCTCTGGGGCCAACGTCCTGACTTTC. Translating gives CASSPPGVSGANVLTF. V gene TRBV7-9 combines with J gene TRBJ2-6, with TRBD2 as a possible D gene (5 bases). The germline V gene encodes CDR1 SEHNR and CDR2 FQNEAQ (reference sequence). This CDR3 has 16 residues. Trimming pared 5 bases from V and 0 bases from J, leaving 11 bases between.